The 17 T cell receptor beta chains below come from one sample, sequenced in a study of T-cell memory formation after mild COVID-19. TCRdb reanalysed the 5' RACE reads using MiXCR and keeps one entry per CDR3 protein. This sample has 310,000 or so distinct CDR3 sequences, with 15% to 20% found just once. The source material was PBMCs or a T cell subset sorted from them (not recorded which). The receptor source for this set is a man aged 18 to 35 who had mild COVID-19 (a few samples of this study predate the infection). Cell type and time point are not known.

This clonotype was observed a few times. The chain has TRBV20-1 and TRBJ1-1; 11 positions match TRBD1. Germline CDR1 reads DFQATT; CDR2 reads SNEGSKA (reference sequence). This CDR3 spans 15 amino acids. The V segment lost 6 bases and the J segment 0 bases; nucleotides outside the gene matches: 6. The CDR3 loop reads CSARTGGIMNTEAFF. The CDR3 DNA follows: TGCAGTGCAAGGACAGGGGGCATCATGAACACTGAAGCTTTCTTT.

The chain uses TRBV6-5 and TRBJ2-5; D might be TRBD2 (5 bases). Trimming left V 6 bases short and J 7 bases short, with 9 bases between. Germline CDR1 and CDR2: MNHEY and SVGAGI. This CDR3 is built from 11 residues. The CDR3 spells CASRTAGTQYF. Here the CDR3 DNA reads TGTGCCAGCAGGACGGCGGGGACCCAGTACTTC.

The gene calls are TRBV20-1 and TRBJ1-6; 9 nucleotides align to TRBD1. V lost 6 bases and J lost 10; bases outside the gene matches: 7. Germline V gene lookup returns CDR1 DFQATT and CDR2 SNEGSKA (reference sequence). This CDR3 comprises 13 residues. This CDR3 reads CSAMDRGGSPLHF. CDR3 sequence (DNA): TGCAGTGCCATGGACAGGGGTGGGTCACCCCTCCACTTT.

This clonotype came up a few times. V gene TRBV20-1 combines with J gene TRBJ2-2, with no clear D. CDR3 length: 14 amino acids. Germline loops: CDR1 DFQATT, CDR2 SNEGSKA (reference sequence). V lost 0 bases, J lost 0 bases, and 5 bases lay in between. CDR3 residues: CSARDPPNTGELFF. DNA for the CDR3: TGCAGTGCTAGAGACCCCCCGAACACCGGGGAGCTGTTTTTT.

In its sample, this clonotype was seen many times. This sequence joins TRBV12-3 or TRBV12-4 and TRBJ1-2, with unresolved D. V was clipped by 5 bases and J by 3 bases, with 13 bases between them. CDR3 size: 14 residues. CDR3 residues: CASSRTFDHYGYTF. The CDR3 DNA reads TGTGCCAGCAGTCGGACTTTCGACCACTATGGCTACACCTTC.

This clonotype was counted only a few times. V gene TRBV5-1 combines with J gene TRBJ2-1; TRBD2 might be the D (7 bases). Trimming removed 0 bases from V and 8 bases from J, with 18 bases in between. The CDR3 runs to 16 residues. The germline CDR1 and CDR2 sequences are SGHRS and YFSETQ. CDR3 DNA: TGCGCCAGCAGCTTGGCACAGGGAGGGGGGATTGATGAGCAGTTCTTC. Protein: CASSLAQGGGIDEQFF.

Only a few counts were recorded for this clonotype. The chain combines TRBV12-5 with TRBJ2-7; D unclear. The CDR3 runs 15 residues. The germline gives CDR1 LGHNT, CDR2 FRNRAP. Trimming removed 4 bases at V and 2 bases at J, with 15 bases between. This CDR3 reads CASGWIRHQAYEQYF. The CDR3 coding sequence is TGTGCTAGTGGTTGGATACGACATCAAGCCTACGAGCAGTACTTC. Using reference TRBV12-5 and TRBJ2-7 for the parts outside the CDR3, the full variable domain is DARVTQTPRHKVTEMGQEVTMRCQPILGHNTVFWYRQTMMQGLELLAYFRNRAPLDDSGMPKDRFSAEMPDATLATLKIQPSEPRDSAVYFCASGWIRHQAYEQYFGPGTRLTVT.

This clonotype was counted at least ten times. The J gene is TRBJ2-5, the V gene TRBV7-8; 8 bases align to TRBD2. The V gene's germline CDR1 is SGHVS and CDR2 FQNEAQ. The J segment lost 5 bases and the V segment lost 4 bases, leaving 12 bases of the junction unmatched. The CDR3 contains 16 residues. The CDR3 loop reads CASSWEPGRGGETQYF. The CDR3 DNA sequence: TGTGCCAGCAGCTGGGAGCCGGGACGCGGGGGGGAGACCCAGTACTTC.

This clonotype was seen a handful of times. V usage is TRBV7-6 and J usage is TRBJ2-7; tentatively, D is TRBD2 (6 bases). The CDR3 extends over 13 amino acids. Germline lookup yields CDR1 SGHVS and CDR2 FNYEAQ. V dropped 5 bases and J dropped 7 bases, with 15 bases sitting between them. The CDR3 loop reads CASSPDSAGEQYF. DNA of the CDR3: TGTGCCAGCAGCCCGGACTCGGCGGGAGAGCAGTACTTC.

This clonotype was counted a few times. CDR3: CASSSRQSTDTQYF. The CDR3 region has the DNA TGTGCCAGCAGCTCCCGACAGAGCACAGATACGCAGTATTTT. The V call is TRBV9, the J call TRBJ2-3; perhaps TRBD1 as D (5 bases). The germline V and J ends were trimmed by 4 bases and 0 bases, with 9 bases remaining between them. In germline, CDR1 is SGDLS, CDR2 YYNGEE. The CDR3 totals 14 residues.

The V call is TRBV20-1, the J call TRBJ1-2; no definite D call. Trimming stripped 2 bases from V and 2 bases from J, with 15 bases between. From germline, CDR1 is DFQATT and CDR2 SNEGSKA (reference sequence). The CDR3 has 15 residues. The CDR3 DNA sequence: TGCAGTGCTAGATCGCAAAATACAGAGAACTATGGCTACACCTTC. Translating it yields CSARSQNTENYGYTF.

The gene calls are TRBV7-2 and TRBJ2-5; 8 bases line up with TRBD2. The CDR3 is 15 amino acids. Germline trimming cut 4 bases from V and 5 bases from J; bases unmatched to any gene: 9. CDR1 and CDR2 from the germline V gene are SGHTA and FQGNSA. Here the CDR3 reads CASSSPGGPMETQYF. The CDR3 bases are TGTGCCAGCAGCTCCCCGGGGGGGCCGATGGAGACCCAGTACTTC.

V is TRBV28 and J is TRBJ2-3; D gene ambiguous. The CDR3 consists of 15 residues. From germline, CDR1 is MDHEN and CDR2 SYDVKM. V gave up 3 bases and J gave up 0 bases, with 10 bases separating them. CDR3 sequence (DNA): TGTGCCAGCAGTTTCCCTGGACGGAGCACAGATACGCAGTATTTT. Its translation: CASSFPGRSTDTQYF.

This clonotype was counted only a few times. The chain carries TRBV9 and TRBJ1-2, with D perhaps TRBD1 (5 bases). Trimming left V 4 bases short and J 5 bases short, with 12 bases between. Germline CDR1 SGDLS, CDR2 YYNGEE. CDR3 length: 13 amino acids. The CDR3 region has the DNA TGTGCCAGCAGCATCGCGGGGGGATATGGCTACACCTTC. Amino acid sequence: CASSIAGGYGYTF.

This clonotype came up a few times. The chain joins TRBV10-1 to TRBJ2-1; a possible D gene is TRBD1 (5 bases). Germline V gene sequence: CDR1 WNHNN, CDR2 SYGVQD (reference sequence). V lost 5 bases to trimming and J lost 1 base, with 9 bases between them. The CDR3 sequence is 14 residues long. The CDR3 sequence is CASSPQGSYNEQFF. DNA for the CDR3: TGCGCCAGCAGTCCTCAGGGATCCTACAATGAGCAGTTCTTC.

This clonotype was recorded at least ten times. The V gene is TRBV4-2, the J gene TRBJ2-1, with D perhaps TRBD1 or TRBD2 (5 bases each). With 0 bases removed from V and 6 bases from J, the gap between germline ends came to 12 bases. Germline lookup yields CDR1 LGHNA and CDR2 YNFKEQ. The CDR3 has 15 amino acids. CDR3 in amino acids: CASSQDMGEGNEQFF. In nucleotides, the CDR3 is TGTGCCAGCAGCCAAGATATGGGGGAAGGCAATGAGCAGTTCTTC.

This sequence joins TRBV5-1 and TRBJ1-1; D gene uncertain. V was trimmed by 0 bases and J by 6 bases, leaving 12 bases between them. The CDR3 has 14 amino acids. Germline assignment: CDR1 SGHRS and CDR2 YFSETQ. CDR3 region: CASSLVGSDSEAFF. In DNA, the CDR3 is TGCGCCAGCAGCTTGGTTGGGTCGGACTCTGAAGCTTTCTTT.